The 20 T cell receptor beta chains below were found in one sample sequenced in a study of tumor-infiltrating lymphocytes in primary liver carcinoma. Production of TCR beta cDNA used approximately 0.45 ug total RNA together with a constant-region primer. Three nested multiplex PCR rounds, a slightly modified ARM-PCR method, built the TCR beta libraries. Use of TRBV1-TRBV30 forward primers with a C-beta reverse primer characterized the first two PCR rounds, which lasted approximately 11 cycles each. TCRdb re-called the multiplex PCR reads through MiXCR, storing one row per CDR3 protein. The sample has 90,000 to 150,000 distinct CDR3 sequences, nearly 70% seen once. The source material, about 19-30 mg of unsorted bulk tissue, was used to co-extract RNA and DNA. Sequencing was performed on tumor-adjacent normal liver tissue. The receptors come from a woman aged 60-75 years with primary liver carcinoma and hepatitis B virus infection.

About this clonotype itself: A junction boundary mismatches the germline segment, possibly from a read error. V usage is TRBV19 and J usage is TRBJ1-5; D is uncertain. In germline, CDR1 is LNHDA, CDR2 SQIVND (reference sequence). This CDR3 has 14 residues. Here the CDR3 DNA reads TGTGCCAGTAGTACGTTCGGGGAGCGTCAGCACCAGCATTTT. Its protein product is CASSTFGERQHQHF.

This clonotype was observed once. This chain joins TRBV12-3 or TRBV12-4 and TRBJ1-1; D is undetermined. This CDR3 is 13 amino acids long. The V end lost 6 bases, the J end lost 1 base, and 9 bases lay between the germline ends. For the CDR3, the DNA is TGTGCCAGCAGAAGGACCGGGAACACTGAAGCTTTCTTT. It translates to CASRRTGNTEAFF.

With regard to this clonotype: The junction and the germline gene differ at one end; a read error may be behind it. J is TRBJ2-1 and V is TRBV29-1; TRBD2 agrees at 12 bases. The CDR3 covers 17 residues. Germline lookup yields CDR1 SQVTM and CDR2 ANQGSEA. The CDR3 protein is CSAIIWETSGRGNEQLF. CDR3 coding DNA: TGCAGCGCCATCATCTGGGAGACTAGCGGGAGAGGCAATGAGCAGCTCTTC.

As concerns this clonotype: A much larger clone lies a single base off, so this may be a read error. Because it lacks the conserved phenylalanine or tryptophan at the end, this CDR3 is likely a read error. This chain uses TRBV28 with TRBJ2-4, with 7 bases lining up with TRBD2. Germline lookup yields CDR1 MDHEN and CDR2 SYDVKM. The length of the CDR3 is 11 residues. The V and J ends lost 8 bases and 5 bases, in that order; junction bases with no gene match: 0. Written as DNA, the CDR3 is TGTGCCAGCGGGAGGGAAAACATTCAGTACATC. It is translated as CASGRENIQYI.

V gene TRBV11-3 combines with J gene TRBJ2-6, with D hard to call. The V and J ends lost 5 bases and 2 bases respectively, with 13 bases between them. The CDR3 is made up of 16 amino acids. Germline CDR1 is SGHNT and CDR2 is YENEEA. The CDR3 loop reads CASSIAGSAGANVLTF. The CDR3 DNA sequence: TGTGCCAGCAGCATCGCTGGGTCGGCTGGGGCCAACGTCCTGACTTTC.

Of note for this clonotype: A read error may account for a junction end that differs from germline. This chain uses TRBV28 with TRBJ1-5; D unresolved. Per the germline V gene, CDR1 is MDHEN and CDR2 is SYDVKM. The CDR3 covers 15 residues. The CDR3 coding sequence is TGTGCCAGCGTATCCGGAACGGGCGGATACCAGCCCCAACATTTT. It codes for CASVSGTGGYQPQHF.

For this clonotype: A much larger clone is a single base away; this may be a read error. The gene calls are TRBV28 and TRBJ2-5, with D perhaps given as TRBD1 or TRBD2 (6 bases each). CDR3 length: 15 residues. Germline V gene sequence: CDR1 MDHEN, CDR2 SYDVKM. This CDR3 is CTSRGGQIYQETQYF. CDR3 nucleotide sequence: TGTACCAGCAGGGGAGGACAGATATACCAAGAGACCCAGTACTTC. The variable domain in full, completed from reference TRBV28 and TRBJ2-5, reads DVKVTQSSRYLVKRTGEKVFLECVQDMDHENMFWYRQDPGLGLRLIYFSYDVKMKEKGDIPEGYSVSREKKERFSLILESASTNQTSMYLCTSRGGQIYQETQYFGPGTRLLVL.

On this clonotype itself: The germline gene is not matched at one end of the junction; a read error may be the cause. The V call is TRBV12-3 or TRBV12-4, the J call TRBJ2-7; TRBD2 might be the D (7 bases). CDR3 length equals 18 residues. In DNA form, the CDR3 reads TGTGCCAACAGTTTCGGAAGGACTAGGGGGAGGGTTTCATACGAGCAGTACTTC. Its protein is CANSFGRTRGRVSYEQYF.

About this clonotype: Relative to the germline gene, one junction end is altered; a read error may explain this. The rearrangement links TRBV29-1 to TRBJ2-3; 7 nucleotides agree with TRBD2. The germline CDR1 and CDR2 sequences are SQVTM and ANQGSEA. The CDR3 has 14 amino acids. The DNA for the CDR3 is TGCGGCGTTGTTGGCGGGAGAGGTGCAGATACGCAGTATTTT. Translation gives CGVVGGRGADTQYF.

This clonotype was counted a few times. No conserved phenylalanine or tryptophan is present at the end of the CDR3, so a read error is the likely explanation. The V and J genes are TRBV11-2 and TRBJ2-1; the match to TRBD2 covers 11 bases. This CDR3 comprises 14 residues. Germline CDR1 is SGHAT and CDR2 is FQNNGV. The V gene end was trimmed by 5 bases and the J gene end by 9 bases; junction bases not matched to a gene: 6. CDR3 in DNA: TGTGCCAGCAGCCTAGCGGGAGGCCCGCTTGAGCAGTTCCTC. This translates into CASSLAGGPLEQFL.

The gene calls are TRBV4-2 and TRBJ2-6; TRBD1 might be the D (5 bases). V was cut by 0 bases and J by 0 bases, with 18 bases left in between. This CDR3 has 20 amino acids. Germline-derived CDR1 and CDR2 are LGHNA and YNFKEQ. The chain's CDR3 is CASSQDRDRLSFSGANVLTF. The CDR3 DNA is TGTGCCAGCAGCCAAGACCGTGACAGACTGTCTTTCTCTGGGGCCAACGTCCTGACTTTC.

The rearrangement joins TRBV5-1 to TRBJ1-2; D may be TRBD1 (5 bases). The germline V gene encodes CDR1 SGHRS and CDR2 YFSETQ. Deletions cut 8 bases from V and 6 bases from J, with 14 bases between. CDR3 length: 12 amino acids. CDR3 residues: CASSPDIHGYTF. CDR3 sequence (DNA): TGCGCCAGTAGCCCGGACATCCATGGCTACACCTTC.

This clonotype was detected a few times. This could be a read error, since a much larger clone is one nucleotide away. The V gene is TRBV29-1, the J gene TRBJ2-1; 10 nucleotides agree with TRBD2. Per germline, CDR1 SQVTM and CDR2 ANQGSEA. The CDR3 covers 15 residues. This CDR3 reads CSSRLAGSSYNERFF. CDR3 DNA sequence: TGCAGCTCCCGACTAGCGGGTTCTTCCTACAATGAGCGGTTCTTC.

Of note for this clonotype: One base away lies a much larger clone, so this may be a sequencing read error. The chain employs TRBV28 and TRBJ2-1; D is ambiguous. This CDR3 comprises 11 residues. The germline V gene has CDR1 MDHEN and CDR2 SYDVKM. The CDR3 loop is CASSLKGERFF. DNA of the CDR3: TGTGCCAGCAGTTTGAAGGGTGAGCGGTTCTTC.

At least ten counts were recorded for this clonotype. The chain couples TRBV12-3 or TRBV12-4 to TRBJ2-1, with TRBD2 matching 9 bases. The CDR3 runs 12 residues. Trimming at V came to 4 bases and at J to 15 bases, leaving 7 bases not matched to a gene. The CDR3: CASSSRTSAGFF. CDR3 DNA sequence: TGTGCCAGCAGTTCCCGGACTAGCGCCGGGTTCTTC.

The genes are TRBV20-1 and TRBJ2-7, with a possible D match to TRBD2 (6 bases). V lost 4 bases and J lost 1, with 11 bases in between. The CDR3 loop spans 13 amino acids. CDR1 and CDR2 (germline): DFQATT, SNEGSKA (reference sequence). CDR3 in amino acids: CSATSVHSYEQYF. The CDR3 bases are TGCAGTGCTACTAGCGTCCATTCCTACGAGCAGTACTTC.

This clonotype came up once. V gene TRBV11-2 combines with J gene TRBJ2-1, with D perhaps TRBD2 (5 bases). CDR3 length: 19 residues. CDR1 and CDR2 (germline): SGHAT, FQNNGV. Trimming shortened V by 0 bases and J by 12 bases, and 30 bases separated the two germline ends. DNA for the CDR3: TGTGCCAGCAGCTTAGATCCGGCGAGTAGCTGGAGTTTTTATAGCGTGCAGTTCTTC. This codes for CASSLDPASSWSFYSVQFF. The variable domain in full, with the rest retrieved from reference TRBV11-2 and TRBJ2-1, is EAGVAQSPRYKIIEKRQSVAFWCNPISGHATLYWYQQILGQGPKLLIQFQNNGVVDDSQLPKDRFSAERLKGVDSTLKIQPAKLEDSAVYLCASSLDPASSWSFYSVQFFGPGTRLTVL.

The table lists this clonotype with many counts. The rearrangement joins TRBV28 to TRBJ1-5; TRBD1 is a possible D gene (5 bases). Germline V gene lookup returns CDR1 MDHEN and CDR2 SYDVKM. The CDR3 totals 16 residues. V was shortened by 8 bases and J by 2 bases, with 19 bases between the two germline ends. The CDR3 nucleotides read TGTGCCAGCGCCACTTGGGCGGGGCTCGGCAATCAGCCCCAGCATTTT. Its protein product is CASATWAGLGNQPQHF.

The table lists this clonotype with a few counts. At one boundary the junction diverges from the germline segment, which might be a read error. The CDR3 DNA reads as TGTGCCAGTAGCTTAGAGGGAGGAAGCATCTGTGAGCAGTTCTTC. Translation: CASSLEGGSICEQFF. V gene TRBV11-2 combines with J gene TRBJ2-1; weak D call: TRBD2 (6 bases). CDR3 length: 15 residues. The germline CDR1 and CDR2 sequences are SGHAT and FQNNGV.

This clonotype has ten or more counts. V and J are TRBV30 and TRBJ2-1; 10 nucleotides match TRBD2. This CDR3 has 16 amino acids. Germline CDR1 reads GTSNPN; CDR2 reads SVGIG (reference sequence). Trimming removed 5 bases from V and 6 bases from J; junction bases left unmatched: 13. CDR3 protein: CAWEGGLAGVSNEQFF. DNA for the CDR3: TGTGCCTGGGAGGGGGGGCTAGCGGGAGTGAGCAATGAGCAGTTCTTC. The whole variable domain, filled in from reference TRBV30 and TRBJ2-1, reads SQTIHQWPATLVQPVGSPLSLECTVEGTSNPNLYWYRQAAGRGLQLLFYSVGIGQISSEVPQNLSASRPQDRQFILSSKKLLLSDSGFYLCAWEGGLAGVSNEQFFGPGTRLTVL.